This TCR beta chain was recovered during a study of T-cell reconstitution after alpha-beta-depleted transplantation in children. Whole-study findings and limits: Several patients had high TCRbeta diversity at day 60; it came from surviving recipient T cells and thymic progenitors. Once a year had passed after transplant, T-cell counts and diversity came mostly from newly produced T cells. Reportedly, roughly two months post-transplant, alpha-beta T cells arose from several hundred expanded graft clones.

For TCRbeta, the library was prepared with unique molecular identifiers. TCRdb itself ran the PCR reads through MiXCR, one entry per CDR3 protein. The table records around 490,000 distinct CDR3 sequences, approximately 10% of them present only once. Trimming took 3 bases from V and 1 from J; bases not matched to a gene: 2. Germline V gene data show CDR1 as KGHSH and CDR2 as LQKENI. The CDR3 consists of 15 residues. This clonotype was counted only a few times. Antigen: not known. Sequenced material: PBMCs, mostly from graft donor cells, taken 180 days after TCRalphabeta/CD19-depleted stem cell transplant. This chain joins TRBV18 and TRBJ2-1; 8 bases align to TRBD2. The receptor's source is a female patient aged 2-9 years who had a stem cell transplant for aplastic anemia, so the T cells may come from the graft donor. In DNA, the CDR3 is TGTGCCAGCTCACCGGAGCGGGAGTCCTACAATGAGCAGTTCTTC. Its translation: CASSPERESYNEQFF.